This T cell receptor beta chain was found in a study of blood T cells in healthy people across ages (dated by TCRdb to the mid-2010s). Regarding the research as a whole: In model experiments, template switching captured about one uniquely barcoded TCR beta cDNA molecule for every two T cells. The study measured age-related changes in TCR beta repertoire diversity using deep sequencing normalized with unique cDNA molecular identifiers. For two donors (one aged 18 to 29 and one aged 80 or older), the study analyzed two additional independent replicas of 1 million unique cDNA reads from the same blood draw. Donors were grouped into four age groups: young (average roughly 16 years), middle-aged (about 40), aged (62) and long-lived (approximately 75). Donors of different ages were randomly distributed across sequencing lanes to avoid experimental bias. What the authors observed across the whole study: Observed TCR beta diversity correlated strongly with the percentage of naive T cells measured by flow cytometry. Since profiling was done on bulk unsorted PBMCs, naive and antigen-experienced compartments could not be conclusively compared. Because donor CMV infection status was unknown, age-related changes in expanded clonotypes were potentially confounded. Observed TCR beta diversity per million T cells fell roughly linearly with age, and a significant reduction was already apparent by age roughly 40. Compared with the aged group, more naive CD4+ T cells, fewer expanded clones and increased TCR diversity were shown by the long-lived group, suggesting age selection. Total diversity estimates from one million sequenced T cells were considered lower bounds and underestimates.

The library was obtained by 5' RACE. TCRdb shows the sequencer as Illumina HiSeq 2500. A second PCR of about 6 to 11 cycles was run with a J-beta primer mix and a sample-barcoded 5' primer. A template-switch 5' adaptor carrying 12 random nucleotides introduced a unique molecular identifier onto each TCR beta cDNA molecule. Each sample yielded at least 3 million CDR3-containing paired-end reads. All of the RNA was converted into first-strand cDNA using the Mint cDNA synthesis kit, with a TRBC-specific oligonucleotide serving as the primer. Following uracil-DNA glycosylase treatment, all cDNA underwent a first 18-cycle PCR with the universal primers M1SS and BC2_uni_R. For the original study's pipeline: For normalization, 1 million high-quality reads, each with a distinct molecular identifier, were randomly selected from each sample. Instead of being binned into consensus sequences, reads that shared molecular identifiers were thrown out. MiTCR, run with a Q25 quality threshold and the strictest error-elimination algorithm, handled CDR3 identification, clonotype clustering and error correction. Lower-bound total TCR beta diversity was estimated with a nonparametric unseen species model using Euler transformation. Using fastp at Q25 and MiXCR, TCRdb reprocessed the public reads and kept productive beta chains. Rows are unified per CDR3 protein, each entry keeping the most common DNA and genes. These V and J calls originate from TCRdb's pipeline instead of the authors' own analysis. This sample lists over 1,500,000 distinct CDR3 sequences; about 50% were detected once. The top ten clones comprise approximately 2.1% of the sample.

The roughly 42 donors, aged about 6 to 95 years, were systemically healthy Caucasian individuals from Russia. Ten milliliters of peripheral blood were drawn from each donor into EDTA-treated Vacutainer tubes. Ficoll-Paque density-gradient centrifugation was used to isolate PBMCs, with at least 7 million per sample. Trizol reagent was used to extract total RNA from the PBMCs, yielding at least 5.5 micrograms per sample. For every donor, flow cytometry on a PBMC aliquot measured the percentage of naive CD45RAhigh/CD27high T cells. The V end loses 8 bases and the J end loses 2 bases, and a stretch of 13 bases separates them. The CDR3 holds 13 amino acids from the cysteine to the phenylalanine. Just CDR3 DNA is preserved here, 39 bases in frame from base 1. CDR1 MNHEY and CDR2 SVGEGT were looked up in the germline V gene. This clonotype was detected only a few times. Its antigen is currently not known. Base qualities are not at hand, and no much larger clone is one base apart.

The TCR sequence derives from a woman aged 40 to 49 in good health. Sample: blood. The sequence is built from TRBV6-2 or TRBV6-3 and TRBJ2-7; TRBD1 could be the D gene, as 5 bases match. The CDR3 protein is CASWGRNTYEQYF. The DNA reads TGTGCCAGCTGGGGCAGGAATACCTACGAGCAGTACTTC.